The entry that follows covers one T cell receptor beta chain sequence. The data derive from a study of shared clonotypes between healthy human individuals. Study at large: Those who served as donors were a couple of women and a few men between the ages of 18 and 49.

The CDR3 loop spans 14 amino acids. Germline V gene sequence: CDR1 SEHNR, CDR2 FQNEAQ (reference sequence). The V gene end was trimmed by 5 bases and the J gene end by 6 bases; junction bases not matched to a gene: 9. Every contributor of samples was a Caucasian grown-up residing in Nashville, Tennessee. TCRdb's table, derived via immunoSEQ multiplex PCR, lists solely in-frame clones and lacks some. The repertoire holds roughly 500,000 clones, with about 96% as singletons. The TCR comes from a woman aged 25 to 39 in good health. Sample: naive CD4+ T cells sorted from blood. The subset denotes: CD45RA+ positively selected. V is TRBV7-9 and J is TRBJ2-7, with 8 bases identical to TRBD1. The chain's CDR3 is CASSRLTGAGEQYF. CDR3 DNA: TGTGCCAGCAGCCGCCTGACAGGGGCGGGCGAGCAGTACTTC.